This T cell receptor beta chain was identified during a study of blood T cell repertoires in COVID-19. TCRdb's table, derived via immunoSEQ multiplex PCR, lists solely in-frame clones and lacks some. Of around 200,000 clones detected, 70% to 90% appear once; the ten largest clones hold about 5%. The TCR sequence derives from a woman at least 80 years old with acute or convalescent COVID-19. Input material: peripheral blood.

In nucleotides, the CDR3 is TGCGCCAGCAGCCCATTCACGGGGTCTAACACTGAAGCTTTCTTT. Protein sequence: CASSPFTGSNTEAFF. V and J are TRBV5-1 and TRBJ1-1; D is uncertain. The CDR3 contains 15 residues. With 4 bases removed from V and 2 bases from J, the gap between germline ends came to 15 bases. CDR1 and CDR2 (germline): SGHRS, YFSETQ.